This T cell receptor beta chain was sequenced for a study of blood T cell repertoires in COVID-19. Germline CDR1 reads SGHTS; CDR2 reads YDEGEE. The CDR3 consists of 12 residues. Trimming cost V 0 bases and J 11 bases, with 11 bases left between them. Sequencing was performed with immunoSEQ multiplex PCR; in TCRdb, only in-frame clones are kept and a portion is missing. The sample has around 150,000 clones, around 80% seen once. The receptor comes from a woman in her forties or fifties in a cohort sampled during active or convalescent COVID-19. J is TRBJ1-1 and V is TRBV5-8; TRBD1 might be the D (5 bases). The material sequenced was peripheral blood. Written as DNA, the CDR3 is TGTGCCAGCAGCTTGGCAGGGTACAGGGCTTTCTTT. Its translation is CASSLAGYRAFF.